These 28 T cell receptor beta chains share one sample of origin, sequenced in a study of CD8+CD57+ T cells in acquired aplastic anemia (dated by TCRdb to the late 2010s). The sequencing machine was an Illumina HiSeq 2000. Genomic DNA was used as template for profiling of TCR beta VDJ combinations and CDR3 sequences. TCRdb ran its own pipeline on the public reads, namely fastp trimming at Q25 and MiXCR clone calling, and kept in-frame beta chains. Identical CDR3 proteins give one entry, which carries the most common genes and DNA. The sample profile shows some 140,000 distinct CDR3 sequences; about 40% of them were found once. 8.4% of the sample is in the top ten clones. Material for sequencing was sorted CD4+, CD8+, or CD8+CD57+ T cells (not recorded which) from PBMCs. The receptors were sampled from a human donor in good health, serving as a control.

V gene TRBV15 combines with J gene TRBJ1-6; TRBD1 might be the D (5 bases). The germline CDR1 and CDR2 sequences are LNHNV and YYDKDF (reference sequence). Trimming removed 4 bases from V and 9 bases from J, with 10 bases in between. The CDR3 loop spans 13 amino acids. CDR3 residues: CATSTGFGSPLHF. The DNA for the CDR3 is TGTGCCACCAGCACAGGGTTTGGTTCACCCCTCCACTTT.

Worth noting for this clonotype: A single base separates this from a much larger clone, so it may be a read error. The chain combines TRBV20-1 with TRBJ2-5; TRBD2 aligns across 13 bases. Germline V gene data show CDR1 as DFQATT and CDR2 as SNEGSKA (reference sequence). The CDR3 runs 16 residues. The CDR3 spells CSATKTSGGPQETQHF. The CDR3 bases are TGCAGTGCTACCAAGACTAGCGGGGGGCCCCAAGAGACCCAGCACTTC.

The chain links TRBV6-1 to TRBJ1-1, with D unresolved. The CDR3 consists of 15 residues. Deletions cut 6 bases from V and 1 base from J, with 15 bases between. Germline V gives CDR1 MNHNS, CDR2 SASEGT. CDR3 sequence: CASSETSGQNTEAFF. The CDR3 DNA reads TGTGCCAGCAGCGAAACTAGCGGGCAGAACACTGAAGCTTTCTTT.

This clonotype showed up many times. The chain links TRBV18 to TRBJ2-7, with D uncertain. This CDR3 is built from 13 residues. V dropped 2 bases and J dropped 5 bases, with 10 bases sitting between them. Looked up from germline, CDR1 is KGHSH and CDR2 is LQKENI. DNA for the CDR3: TGTGCCAGCTCACCAAAGGGAATCCACGAGCAGTACTTC. Translation gives CASSPKGIHEQYF. The variable domain in full, with the rest retrieved from reference TRBV18 and TRBJ2-7, is NAGVMQNPRHLVRRRGQEARLRCSPMKGHSHVYWYRQLPEEGLKFMVYLQKENIIDESGMPKERFSAEFPKEGPSILRIQQVVRGDSAAYFCASSPKGIHEQYFGPGTRLTVT.

This clonotype was observed many times. This rearrangement joins TRBV24-1 to TRBJ2-3; maybe TRBD2 (6 bases). This CDR3 contains 15 residues. The germline V gene encodes CDR1 KGHDR and CDR2 SFDVKD. Trimming took off 4 bases at V and 7 bases at J, with 17 bases between the two ends. This CDR3 reads CATSDPSTSKNTQYF. The CDR3 coding sequence is TGTGCCACCAGTGACCCGTCGACTAGTAAGAATACGCAGTATTTT.

This clonotype was recorded many times. V usage is TRBV20-1 and J usage is TRBJ2-1; 13 bases line up with TRBD2. The germline gives CDR1 DFQATT, CDR2 SNEGSKA (reference sequence). After removal of 6 bases from V and 6 bases from J, the junction contained 11 bases not matched to a gene. The length of the CDR3 is 16 residues. CDR3 coding DNA: TGCAGTGCGCCCCGACTAGCGGGGGGACATAGCAATGAGCAGTTCTTC. Its protein is CSAPRLAGGHSNEQFF.

On this clonotype: A much larger clone lies one base from this, so it may be a read error. The chain combines TRBV4-1 with TRBJ1-2; 7 bases agree with TRBD1. The CDR3 contains 16 residues. CDR1 and CDR2 (germline): MGHRA, YSYEKL. The CDR3 bases are TGCGCCAGCAGCCAAGAAGCCGGGACAGCCCTCTATGGCTACGCCTTC. Amino acids: CASSQEAGTALYGYAF.

The rearrangement uses TRBV18 and TRBJ2-1, with 9 bases identical to TRBD1. This CDR3 is built from 18 residues. With V trimmed by 3 bases and J by 0 bases, 9 bases remained unmatched. Germline V gene lookup returns CDR1 KGHSH and CDR2 LQKENI. CDR3: CASSPTYRGLSSYNEQFF. The DNA of the CDR3 is TGTGCCAGCTCACCTACCTACAGGGGGCTGAGCTCCTACAATGAGCAGTTCTTC.

At least ten counts were recorded for this clonotype. This chain links TRBV13 with TRBJ1-1; D not certain. Germline values: CDR1 PRHDT, CDR2 FYEKMQ (reference sequence). The CDR3 sequence is 12 residues long. Between the trimmed V and J ends, which lost 5 bases and 9 bases, there was a span of 13 bases. The CDR3 sequence is CASSRGNLQAFF. CDR3 coding DNA: TGTGCCAGCAGCCGTGGGAACCTTCAAGCTTTCTTT.

V is TRBV15 and J is TRBJ2-1; the match to TRBD2 covers 8 bases. Germline CDR1 and CDR2: LNHNV and YYDKDF (reference sequence). J gave up 7 bases and V 6 bases, and 11 bases lay outside the gene matches. This CDR3 is built from 15 residues. CDR3 sequence reads: CATSWRRGVGNEQFF. The CDR3 coding sequence is TGTGCCACCAGTTGGCGGCGGGGGGTAGGGAATGAGCAGTTCTTC.

The V gene is TRBV15, the J gene TRBJ1-2; possible D gene TRBD1, 5 bases. Trimming took 6 bases from V and 6 from J, leaving 14 bases between them. CDR3 length: 13 amino acids. Germline CDR1 reads LNHNV; CDR2 reads YYDKDF (reference sequence). The CDR3 spells CATRGQGRDGYTF. CDR3 nucleotides: TGTGCCACCAGGGGGCAGGGTAGGGATGGCTACACCTTC.

This clonotype was recorded at least ten times. The genes are TRBV5-6 and TRBJ1-2, with unresolved D. This CDR3 spans 11 amino acids. Germline loops: CDR1 SGHDT, CDR2 YYEEEE. The germline V and J ends were trimmed by 2 bases and 7 bases, with 6 bases remaining between them. The CDR3 bases are TGTGCCAGCAGCTTAATCGCTGGCTACACCTTC. This codes for CASSLIAGYTF. The full variable domain, with the rest looked up from reference TRBV5-6 and TRBJ1-2, is DAGVTQSPTHLIKTRGQQVTLRCSPKSGHDTVSWYQQALGQGPQFIFQYYEEEERQRGNFPDRFSGHQFPNYSSELNVNALLLGDSALYLCASSLIAGYTFGSGTRLTVV.

V gene TRBV5-1 combines with J gene TRBJ2-7; D not resolved. V was clipped by 4 bases and J by 0 bases, with 5 bases between them. Looked up from germline, CDR1 is SGHRS and CDR2 is YFSETQ. The CDR3 is 12 amino acids. CDR3 in amino acids: CASSANSYEQYF. Written as DNA, the CDR3 is TGCGCCAGCAGCGCGAACTCCTACGAGCAGTACTTC.

This clonotype has a count of ten or more. The chain recombines TRBV20-1 with TRBJ2-6, with 10 bases aligning to TRBD1. This CDR3 comprises 16 residues. With 6 bases clipped from V and 1 base from J, the junction kept 6 bases outside the gene matches. CDR1 and CDR2 from the germline V gene are DFQATT and SNEGSKA (reference sequence). CDR3 bases: TGCAGTGCCACGGGACAGGGGCAGTCTGGGGCCAACGTCCTGACTTTC. Its protein is CSATGQGQSGANVLTF.

This chain connects TRBV29-1 to TRBJ1-2; D remains unclear. Deletions cut 5 bases from V and 4 bases from J, with 17 bases between. The CDR3 has 14 residues. From germline, CDR1 is SQVTM and CDR2 ANQGSEA. The chain's CDR3 is CSVMKKGRGYGYTF. CDR3 bases: TGCAGCGTTATGAAGAAAGGGAGAGGCTATGGCTACACCTTC.

In this sample, this clonotype turned up many times. The rearrangement links TRBV9 to TRBJ2-6, with D tentatively TRBD2 (5 bases). Between the trimmed V and J ends, which lost 6 bases and 4 bases, there was a span of 14 bases. The CDR3 is 15 amino acids. The germline V gene has CDR1 SGDLS and CDR2 YYNGEE. The DNA for the CDR3 is TGTGCCAGCAATCGGGGAGCGTCCGGGGCCAACGTCCTGACTTTC. Its protein product is CASNRGASGANVLTF.

This chain uses TRBV3-1 with TRBJ1-2, with D unresolved. CDR3 size: 13 residues. Germline CDR1 is LGHDT and CDR2 is YNNKEL (reference sequence). Trimming removed 5 bases from V and 5 bases from J, with 12 bases in between. CDR3 nucleotide sequence: TGTGCCAGCAGCGCCAGTGGGGTATATGGCTACACCTTC. Translating it yields CASSASGVYGYTF. Filled out from reference TRBV3-1 and TRBJ1-2, the complete variable domain reads DTAVSQTPKYLVTQMGNDKSIKCEQNLGHDTMYWYKQDSKKFLKIMFSYNNKELIINETVPNRFSPKSPDKAHLNLHINSLELGDSAVYFCASSASGVYGYTFGSGTRLTVV.

This clonotype was observed at least ten times. This rearrangement joins TRBV19 to TRBJ2-5; D unclear. V was cut by 8 bases and J by 5 bases, with 15 bases left in between. There are 13 residues in the CDR3. Germline V gene sequence: CDR1 LNHDA, CDR2 SQIVND (reference sequence). CDR3 sequence reads: CASSVHPLETQYF. The CDR3 DNA reads TGTGCCAGTTCTGTGCACCCGCTGGAGACCCAGTACTTC.

V is TRBV10-2 and J is TRBJ1-4; D call uncertain. This CDR3 is 13 amino acids long. Deletions cut 6 bases from V and 3 bases from J, with 8 bases between. The germline V gene has CDR1 WSHSY and CDR2 SAAADI. The CDR3 sequence is CASRIGANEKLFF. In DNA form, the CDR3 reads TGCGCCAGCAGGATCGGAGCTAATGAAAAACTGTTTTTT.

In this sample, this clonotype turned up many times. This chain links TRBV12-3 or TRBV12-4 with TRBJ2-2; tentative D call: TRBD1 (5 bases). Trimming took off 1 base at V and 2 bases at J, with 8 bases between the two ends. The CDR3 extends over 15 amino acids. CDR3: CASSLGGSNTGELFF. CDR3 nucleotide sequence: TGTGCCAGCAGTTTAGGGGGCTCAAACACCGGGGAGCTGTTTTTT.

This clonotype was seen ten or more times. DNA of the CDR3: TGCAGTGCTCCCGGGACAGGGCGGGAGACCCAGTACTTC. It translates to CSAPGTGRETQYF. The chain uses TRBV20-1 and TRBJ2-5, with 9 bases matching TRBD1. Trimming removed 5 bases from V and 5 bases from J; junction bases left unmatched: 6. Germline CDR1 DFQATT, CDR2 SNEGSKA (reference sequence). This CDR3 is built from 13 residues.

The chain has TRBV24-1 and TRBJ2-1; D is possibly TRBD1 (6 bases). Trimming removed 5 bases at V and 8 bases at J, with 18 bases between. The CDR3 extends over 15 amino acids. Germline assignment: CDR1 KGHDR and CDR2 SFDVKD. For the CDR3, the DNA is TGTGCCACCAGTGGAGGAGACGGCGCAGGGGATGAGCAGTTCTTC. Encoded protein: CATSGGDGAGDEQFF.

This clonotype was seen many times. The chain couples TRBV10-1 to TRBJ2-2, with 9 bases fitting TRBD1. The CDR3 spans 15 residues. With V trimmed by 4 bases and J by 6 bases, 6 bases remained unmatched. The germline gives CDR1 WNHNN, CDR2 SYGVQD (reference sequence). The CDR3 DNA reads TGCGCCAGCAGTGGGGACAGGGATGTCGCCGGGGAGCTGTTTTTT. This encodes CASSGDRDVAGELFF.

This clonotype was counted at least ten times. The chain employs TRBV20-1 and TRBJ2-1; D gene unclear. The CDR3 has 13 residues. Trimming stripped 3 bases from V and 8 bases from J, with 14 bases between. CDR1 and CDR2 (germline): DFQATT, SNEGSKA (reference sequence). DNA for the CDR3: TGCAGTGCTAGCAAACCCCCTTTCGATGAGCAGTTCTTC. It yields the protein CSASKPPFDEQFF.

This clonotype came up many times. V usage is TRBV19 and J usage is TRBJ1-6; 11 bases are shared with TRBD1. CDR3 length equals 16 residues. V shed 3 bases and J 9 bases; nucleotides not matched to a gene: 7. Per the germline V gene, CDR1 is LNHDA and CDR2 is SQIVND (reference sequence). The CDR3 DNA follows: TGTGCCAGTAGTATTTTTCGGACAGGGGGCTTTTCACCCCTCCACTTT. This translates into CASSIFRTGGFSPLHF. The full variable domain, with the rest looked up from reference TRBV19 and TRBJ1-6, is DGGITQSPKYLFRKEGQNVTLSCEQNLNHDAMYWYRQDPGQGLRLIYYSQIVNDFQKGDIAEGYSVSREKKESFPLTVTSAQKNPTAFYLCASSIFRTGGFSPLHFGNGTRLTVT.

There are many counts of this clonotype. The rearrangement joins TRBV19 to TRBJ1-2, with D perhaps TRBD1 (5 bases). Germline CDR1 is LNHDA and CDR2 is SQIVND (reference sequence). V shed 2 bases and J shed 8 bases, with 12 bases lying between them. CDR3 length: 13 residues. The CDR3 protein is CASSISEGRGYTF. CDR3 DNA sequence: TGTGCCAGTAGTATATCCGAGGGGAGGGGCTACACCTTC.

This clonotype showed up just a few times. V and J are TRBV18 and TRBJ1-4; no clear D. V shed 6 bases and J shed 5 bases, with 10 bases lying between them. CDR3 length: 13 residues. Germline assignment: CDR1 KGHSH and CDR2 LQKENI. CDR3 in DNA: TGTGCCAGCTCTCGGGGTCTCAATGAAAAACTGTTTTTT. It yields the protein CASSRGLNEKLFF. Combining the CDR3 with reference TRBV18 and TRBJ1-4 gives the whole variable domain NAGVMQNPRHLVRRRGQEARLRCSPMKGHSHVYWYRQLPEEGLKFMVYLQKENIIDESGMPKERFSAEFPKEGPSILRIQQVVRGDSAAYFCASSRGLNEKLFFGSGTQLSVL.

This clonotype was detected many times. This chain joins TRBV4-2 and TRBJ2-3; a possible D gene is TRBD2 (6 bases). V lost 7 bases and J 5 bases, leaving 34 bases between the germline ends. The CDR3 loop spans 20 amino acids. Germline assignment: CDR1 LGHNA and CDR2 YNFKEQ. The DNA for the CDR3 is TGTGCCAGCACCCATTCAACTTTATTAAGGCTGGGAGGAATCGAAGATACGCAGTATTTT. It encodes CASTHSTLLRLGGIEDTQYF.